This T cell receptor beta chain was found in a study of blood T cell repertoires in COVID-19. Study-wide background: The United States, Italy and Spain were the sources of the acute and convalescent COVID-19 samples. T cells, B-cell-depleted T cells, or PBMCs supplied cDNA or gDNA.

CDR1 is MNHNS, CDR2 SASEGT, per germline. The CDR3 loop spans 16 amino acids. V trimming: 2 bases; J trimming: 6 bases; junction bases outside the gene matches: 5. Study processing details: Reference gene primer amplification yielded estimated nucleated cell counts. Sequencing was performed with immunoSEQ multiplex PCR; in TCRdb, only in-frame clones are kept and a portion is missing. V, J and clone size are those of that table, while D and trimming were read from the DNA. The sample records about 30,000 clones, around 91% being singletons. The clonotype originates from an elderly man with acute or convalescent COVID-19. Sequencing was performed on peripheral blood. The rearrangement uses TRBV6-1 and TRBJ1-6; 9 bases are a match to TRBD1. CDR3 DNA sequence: TGTGCCAGCAGTGAATGGAAGGGACAGGGTAATTCACCCCTCCACTTT. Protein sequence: CASSEWKGQGNSPLHF.